Listed below are T cell receptor beta chains from one sample, sequenced in a study of blood T cell repertoires in COVID-19. Some clones are missing from TCRdb's copy, which holds only in-frame ones; the method was immunoSEQ multiplex PCR. The data hold 200,000 to 250,000 clones, with 65% to 85% observed a single time. The sequenced material came from PBMCs or T cells enriched from blood (not recorded which). The receptors were gathered from a man aged 25 to 40 with acute COVID-19. The CDR3 runs from the conserved cysteine through the conserved F or W. A D gene is named only where the DNA matches it firmly. Where a row states a size, it is once, few, many or the class of an expanded clone; other rows omit it.

.,TRBJ1-1,TRBD1,TRBV7-3,CASSLIRGTEAFF,TGTGCCAGCAGCTTAATCAGGGGGACTGAAGCTTTCTTT
few,TRBJ1-1,.,TRBV2,CASSQIKPGLQNTEAFF,TGTGCCAGCAGTCAAATAAAGCCGGGACTCCAGAACACTGAAGCTTTCTTT
.,TRBJ2-1,TRBD2,TRBV10-2,CASTLAGVGRYNEQFF,TGCGCCAGCACCTTAGCGGGGGTCGGGCGCTACAATGAGCAGTTCTTC
many,TRBJ2-1,TRBD2,TRBV6-4,CASSGTSGRDEQFF,TGTGCCAGCAGTGGGACTAGCGGGAGGGATGAGCAGTTCTTC
.,TRBJ1-3,TRBD1,TRBV4-2,CASSLSRQGSNTIYF,TGTGCCAGCAGCCTTTCACGACAGGGTAGCAACACCATATATTTT
.,TRBJ1-1,TRBD1,TRBV2,CASSSDRGYDTEAFF,TGTGCCAGCAGTTCGGACAGGGGTTATGACACTGAAGCTTTCTTT
.,TRBJ1-2,.,TRBV6-5,CASKLELYGYTF,TGTGCCAGCAAGTTAGAACTCTATGGCTACACCTTC
.,TRBJ2-2,TRBD2,TRBV10-1,CASGTSGTGELFF,TGCGCCAGCGGGACTAGCGGAACCGGGGAGCTGTTTTTT
few,TRBJ2-3,TRBD2,TRBV6-1,CASSEARKGLARGTDTQYF,TGTGCCAGCAGTGAAGCTCGAAAGGGACTAGCGAGAGGCACAGATACGCAGTATTTT
.,TRBJ1-2,TRBD1,TRBV15,CATSRGTGYGYTF,TGTGCCACCAGCAGAGGGACAGGGTATGGCTACACCTTC
.,TRBJ1-2,.,TRBV28,CASRSQRTPFGYTF,TGTGCCAGCAGGTCTCAGCGGACTCCCTTTGGCTACACCTTC
.,TRBJ2-2,TRBD2,TRBV29-1,CSATGTTYTGELFF,TGCAGCGCTACCGGGACTACCTACACCGGGGAGCTGTTTTTT
.,TRBJ2-1,TRBD2,TRBV9,CASSVSPSGGRGSYNEQFF,TGTGCCAGCAGCGTATCCCCTAGCGGGGGGCGGGGCTCCTACAATGAGCAGTTCTTC
once,TRBJ1-3,TRBD1,TRBV7-6,CASSLVYRGKSGNTIYF,TGTGCCAGCAGCTTAGTTTACAGGGGTAAATCTGGAAACACCATATATTTT
.,TRBJ1-3,TRBD1,TRBV5-4,CASSLPGQGGNTIYF,TGTGCCAGCAGCTTGCCTGGACAGGGAGGAAACACCATATATTTT